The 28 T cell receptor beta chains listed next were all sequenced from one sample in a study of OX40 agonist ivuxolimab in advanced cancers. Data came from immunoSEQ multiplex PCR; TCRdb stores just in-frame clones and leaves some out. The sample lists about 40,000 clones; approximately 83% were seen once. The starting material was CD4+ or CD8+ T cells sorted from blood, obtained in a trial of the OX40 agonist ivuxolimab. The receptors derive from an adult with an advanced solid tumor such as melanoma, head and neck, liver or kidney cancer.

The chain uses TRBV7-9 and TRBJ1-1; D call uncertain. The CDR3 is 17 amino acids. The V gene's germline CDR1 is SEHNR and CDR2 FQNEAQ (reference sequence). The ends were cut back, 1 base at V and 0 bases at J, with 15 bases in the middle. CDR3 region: CASSLGPIEGLNTEAFF. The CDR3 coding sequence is TGTGCCAGCAGCTTAGGGCCTATAGAGGGTCTGAACACTGAAGCTTTCTTT.

The CDR3 DNA is TGTGCCAGCAGTGAAGCGGACAGCTTTTACTATGGCTACACCTTC. Translation gives CASSEADSFYYGYTF. The chain is built from TRBV6-1 and TRBJ1-2; maybe TRBD1 (6 bases). This CDR3 is built from 15 residues. Germline assignment: CDR1 MNHNS and CDR2 SASEGT. The germline V and J ends were trimmed by 0 bases and 3 bases, with 11 bases remaining between them.

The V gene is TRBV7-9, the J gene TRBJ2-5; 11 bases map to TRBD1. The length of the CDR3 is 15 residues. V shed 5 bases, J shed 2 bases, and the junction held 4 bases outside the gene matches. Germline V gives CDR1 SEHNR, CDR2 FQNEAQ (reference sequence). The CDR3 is CASSTRDRGQETQYF. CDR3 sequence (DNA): TGTGCCAGCAGCACCCGGGACAGGGGGCAAGAGACCCAGTACTTC.

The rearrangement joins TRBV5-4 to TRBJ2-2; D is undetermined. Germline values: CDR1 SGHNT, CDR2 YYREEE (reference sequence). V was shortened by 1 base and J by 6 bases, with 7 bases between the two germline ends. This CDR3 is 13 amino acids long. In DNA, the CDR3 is TGTGCCAGCAGCTTGTCAGCCCCCGGGGAGCTGTTTTTT. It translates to CASSLSAPGELFF.

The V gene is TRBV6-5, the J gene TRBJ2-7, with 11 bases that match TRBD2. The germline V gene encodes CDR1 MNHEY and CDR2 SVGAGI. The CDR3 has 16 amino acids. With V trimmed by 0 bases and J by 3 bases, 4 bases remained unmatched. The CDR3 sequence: CASSYSSSGRIYEQYF. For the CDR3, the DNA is TGTGCCAGCAGTTACTCTTCTAGCGGGAGGATCTACGAGCAGTACTTC.

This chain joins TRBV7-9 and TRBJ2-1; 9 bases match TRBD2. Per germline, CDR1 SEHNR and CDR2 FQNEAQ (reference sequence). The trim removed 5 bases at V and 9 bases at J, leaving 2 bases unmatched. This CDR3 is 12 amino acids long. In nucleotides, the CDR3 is TGTGCCAGCAGCCCGACTAGCGGTGAGCAGTTCTTC. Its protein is CASSPTSGEQFF. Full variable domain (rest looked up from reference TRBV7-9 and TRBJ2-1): DTGVSQNPRHKITKRGQNVTFRCDPISEHNRLYWYRQTLGQGPEFLTYFQNEAQLEKSRLLSDRFSAERPKGSFSTLEIQRTEQGDSAMYLCASSPTSGEQFFGPGTRLTVL.

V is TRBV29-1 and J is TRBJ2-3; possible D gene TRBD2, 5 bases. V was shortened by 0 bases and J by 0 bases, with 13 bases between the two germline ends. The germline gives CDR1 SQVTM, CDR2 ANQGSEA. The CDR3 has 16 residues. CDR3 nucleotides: TGCAGCGTTGAAGAGGGAAGCGGAGCTAGCACAGATACGCAGTATTTT. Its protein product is CSVEEGSGASTDTQYF.

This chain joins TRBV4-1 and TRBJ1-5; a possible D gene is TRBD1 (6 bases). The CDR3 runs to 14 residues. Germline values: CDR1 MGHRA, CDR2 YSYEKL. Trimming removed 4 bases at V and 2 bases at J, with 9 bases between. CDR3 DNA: TGCGCCAGCAGCCCCCGACAGGGCAATCAGCCCCAGCATTTT. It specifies CASSPRQGNQPQHF.

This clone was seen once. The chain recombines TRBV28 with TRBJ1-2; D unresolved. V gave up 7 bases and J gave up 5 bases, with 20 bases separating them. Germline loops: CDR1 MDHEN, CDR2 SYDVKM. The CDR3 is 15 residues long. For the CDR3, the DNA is TGTGCCAGCACTCTAGGTCGGGTCCTAGGGTATGGCTACACCTTC. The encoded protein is CASTLGRVLGYGYTF.

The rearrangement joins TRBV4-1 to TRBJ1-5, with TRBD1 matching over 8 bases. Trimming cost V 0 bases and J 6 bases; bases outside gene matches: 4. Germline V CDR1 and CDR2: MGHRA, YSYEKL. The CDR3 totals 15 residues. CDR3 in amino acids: CASSQDRGRLQPQHF. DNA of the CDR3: TGCGCCAGCAGCCAAGACAGGGGGCGCCTTCAGCCCCAGCATTTT.

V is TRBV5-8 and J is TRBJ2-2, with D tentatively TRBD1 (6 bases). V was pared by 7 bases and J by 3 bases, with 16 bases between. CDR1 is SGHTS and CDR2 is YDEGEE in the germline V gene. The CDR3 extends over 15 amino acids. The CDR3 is CASQDSNIYTGELFF. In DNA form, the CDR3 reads TGTGCCAGCCAGGACAGCAACATTTACACCGGGGAGCTGTTTTTT.

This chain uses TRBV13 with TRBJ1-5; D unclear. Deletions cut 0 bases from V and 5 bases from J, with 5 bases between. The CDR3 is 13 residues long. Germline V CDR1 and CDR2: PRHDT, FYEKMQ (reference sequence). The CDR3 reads CASSLGPDQPQHF. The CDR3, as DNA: TGTGCCAGCAGCTTAGGCCCCGATCAGCCCCAGCATTTT. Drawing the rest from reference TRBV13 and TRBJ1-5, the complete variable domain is AAGVIQSPRHLIKEKRETATLKCYPIPRHDTVYWYQQGPGQDPQFLISFYEKMQSDKGSIPDRFSAQQFSDYHSELNMSSLELGDSALYFCASSLGPDQPQHFGDGTRLSIL.

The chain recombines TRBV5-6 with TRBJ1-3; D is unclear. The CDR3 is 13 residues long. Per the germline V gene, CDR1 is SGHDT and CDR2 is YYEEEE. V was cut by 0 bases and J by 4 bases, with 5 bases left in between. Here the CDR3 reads CASSLVGGNTIYF. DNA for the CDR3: TGTGCCAGCAGCTTGGTGGGCGGAAACACCATATATTTT.

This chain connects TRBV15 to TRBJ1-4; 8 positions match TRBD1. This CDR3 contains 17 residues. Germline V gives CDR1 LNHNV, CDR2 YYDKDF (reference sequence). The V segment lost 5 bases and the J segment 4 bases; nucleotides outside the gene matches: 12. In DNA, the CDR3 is TGTGCCACCAGCGGATCGTCAGGGGGCAAGGATAATGAAAAACTGTTTTTT. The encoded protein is CATSGSSGGKDNEKLFF. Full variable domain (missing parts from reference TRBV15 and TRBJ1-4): DAMVIQNPRYQVTQFGKPVTLSCSQTLNHNVMYWYQQKSSQAPKLLFHYYDKDFNNEADTPDNFQSRRPNTSFCFLDIRSPGLGDTAMYLCATSGSSGGKDNEKLFFGSGTQLSVL.

The CDR3 region has the DNA TGTGCCATCAGTGAGTCGACAGGACAGGGGGCAGTTACGCAGTATTTT. It encodes CAISESTGQGAVTQYF. The V call is TRBV10-3, the J call TRBJ2-3; the match to TRBD1 covers 11 bases. Germline CDR1 ENHRY, CDR2 SYGVKD. V shed 0 bases, J shed 8 bases, and the junction held 7 bases outside the gene matches. The CDR3 has 16 residues.

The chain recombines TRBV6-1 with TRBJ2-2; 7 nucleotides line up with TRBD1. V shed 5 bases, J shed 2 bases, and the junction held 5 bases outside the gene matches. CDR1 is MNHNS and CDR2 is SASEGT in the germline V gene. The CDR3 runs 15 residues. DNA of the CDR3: TGTGCCAGCAGTATTGGACAGGTTAACACCGGGGAGCTGTTTTTT. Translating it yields CASSIGQVNTGELFF.

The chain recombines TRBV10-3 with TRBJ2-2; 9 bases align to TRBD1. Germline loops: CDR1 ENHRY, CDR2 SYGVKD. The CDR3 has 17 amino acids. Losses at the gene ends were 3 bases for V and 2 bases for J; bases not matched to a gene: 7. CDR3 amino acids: CAISERGTGKNTGELFF. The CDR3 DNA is TGTGCCATCAGTGAAAGAGGGACAGGGAAAAACACCGGGGAGCTGTTTTTT.

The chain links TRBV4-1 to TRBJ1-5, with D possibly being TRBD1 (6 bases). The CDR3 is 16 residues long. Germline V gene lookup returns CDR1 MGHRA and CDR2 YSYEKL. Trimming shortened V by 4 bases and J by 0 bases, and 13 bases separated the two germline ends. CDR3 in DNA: TGCGCCAGCAGCCTTTCGGACAGAGCTAGCAATCAGCCCCAGCATTTT. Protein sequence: CASSLSDRASNQPQHF.

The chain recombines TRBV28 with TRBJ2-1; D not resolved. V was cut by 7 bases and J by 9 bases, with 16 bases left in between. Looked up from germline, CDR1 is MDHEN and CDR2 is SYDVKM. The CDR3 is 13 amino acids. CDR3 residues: CASTHNRRIEQFF. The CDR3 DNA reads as TGTGCCAGCACGCATAACCGAAGGATTGAGCAGTTCTTC.

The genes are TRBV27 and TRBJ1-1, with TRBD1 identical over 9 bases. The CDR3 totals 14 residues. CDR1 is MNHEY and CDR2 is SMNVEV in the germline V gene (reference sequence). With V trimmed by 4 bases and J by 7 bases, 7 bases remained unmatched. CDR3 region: CASSSNTGGVEAFF. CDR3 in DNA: TGTGCCAGCAGTTCGAACACAGGGGGCGTTGAAGCTTTCTTT.

CDR3 loop: CASSGVTNYGYTF. The CDR3 DNA follows: TGTGCCAGCAGCGGGGTAACTAACTATGGCTACACCTTC. The rearrangement links TRBV5-5 to TRBJ1-2, with D unresolved. Germline V lookup: CDR1 SGHKS, CDR2 YYEKEE (reference sequence). CDR3 length equals 13 residues. The ends were cut back, 4 bases at V and 0 bases at J, with 7 bases in the middle.

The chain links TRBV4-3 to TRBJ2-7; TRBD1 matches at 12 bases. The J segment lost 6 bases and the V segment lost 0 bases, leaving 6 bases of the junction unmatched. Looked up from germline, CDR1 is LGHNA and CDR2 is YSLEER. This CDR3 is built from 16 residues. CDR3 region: CASSQDAGTGGTEQYF. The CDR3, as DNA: TGCGCCAGCAGCCAAGATGCTGGGACAGGGGGCACCGAGCAGTACTTC.

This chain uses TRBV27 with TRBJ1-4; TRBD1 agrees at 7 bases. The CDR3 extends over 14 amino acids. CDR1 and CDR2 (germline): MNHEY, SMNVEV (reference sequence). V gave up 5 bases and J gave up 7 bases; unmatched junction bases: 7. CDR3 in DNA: TGTGCCAGCAGTCACAGGGGAGGCATTGAAAAACTGTTTTTT. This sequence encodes CASSHRGGIEKLFF.

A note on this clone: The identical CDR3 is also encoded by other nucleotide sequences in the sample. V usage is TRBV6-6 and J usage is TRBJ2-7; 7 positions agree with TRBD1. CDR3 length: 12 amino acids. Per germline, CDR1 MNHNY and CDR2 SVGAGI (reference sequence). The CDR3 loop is CASSYTGDEQYV. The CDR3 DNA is TGTGCCAGCAGTTACACAGGGGACGAGCAGTACGTT.

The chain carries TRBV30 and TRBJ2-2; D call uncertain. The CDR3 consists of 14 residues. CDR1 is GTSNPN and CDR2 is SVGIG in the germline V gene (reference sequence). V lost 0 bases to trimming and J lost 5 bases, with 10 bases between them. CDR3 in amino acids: CAWSVAGWTGELFF. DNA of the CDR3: TGTGCCTGGAGTGTAGCAGGTTGGACCGGGGAGCTGTTTTTT.

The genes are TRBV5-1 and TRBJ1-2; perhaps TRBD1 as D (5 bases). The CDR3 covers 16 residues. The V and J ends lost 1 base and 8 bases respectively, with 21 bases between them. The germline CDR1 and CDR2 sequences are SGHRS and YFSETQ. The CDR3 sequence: CASSLLIGTAIFGYTF. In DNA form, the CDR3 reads TGCGCCAGCAGCTTGCTAATCGGGACCGCGATATTCGGCTACACCTTC.

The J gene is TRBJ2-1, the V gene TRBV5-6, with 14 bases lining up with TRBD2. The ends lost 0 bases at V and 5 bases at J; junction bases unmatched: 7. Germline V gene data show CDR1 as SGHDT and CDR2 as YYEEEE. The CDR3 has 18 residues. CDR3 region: CASSLGLAGGPLHNEQFF. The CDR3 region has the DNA TGTGCCAGCAGCTTGGGACTAGCGGGAGGGCCTCTCCACAATGAGCAGTTCTTC.

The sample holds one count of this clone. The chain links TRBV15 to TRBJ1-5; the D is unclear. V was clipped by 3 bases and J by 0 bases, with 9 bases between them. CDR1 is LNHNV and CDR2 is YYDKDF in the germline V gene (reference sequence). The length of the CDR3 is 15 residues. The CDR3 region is CATSSIDDSNQPQHF. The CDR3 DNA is TGTGCCACCAGCAGCATTGACGATAGCAATCAGCCCCAGCATTTT.